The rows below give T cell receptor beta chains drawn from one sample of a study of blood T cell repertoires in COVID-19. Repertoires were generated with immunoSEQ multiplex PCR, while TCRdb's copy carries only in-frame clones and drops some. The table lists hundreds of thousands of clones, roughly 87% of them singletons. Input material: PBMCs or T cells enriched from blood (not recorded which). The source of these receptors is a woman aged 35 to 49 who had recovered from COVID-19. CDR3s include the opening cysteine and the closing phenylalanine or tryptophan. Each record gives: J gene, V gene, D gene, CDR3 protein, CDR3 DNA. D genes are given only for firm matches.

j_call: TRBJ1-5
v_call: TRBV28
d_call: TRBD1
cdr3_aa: CASIQGAASNQPQHF
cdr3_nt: TGTGCCAGCATCCAGGGGGCTGCTAGCAATCAGCCCCAGCATTTT

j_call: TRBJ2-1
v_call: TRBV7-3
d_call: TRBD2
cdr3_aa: CASSSATSGYNEQFF
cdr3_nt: TGTGCCAGCAGCTCGGCCACTAGCGGTTACAATGAGCAGTTCTTC

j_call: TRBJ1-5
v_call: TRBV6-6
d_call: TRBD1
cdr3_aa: CASSYPTGVLRQPQHF
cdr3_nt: TGTGCCAGCAGTTACCCCACAGGGGTGCTCCGTCAGCCCCAGCATTTT

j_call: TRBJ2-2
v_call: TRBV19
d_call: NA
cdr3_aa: CASTRDFNTGELFF
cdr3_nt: TGTGCCAGTACCCGGGACTTCAACACCGGGGAGCTGTTTTTT

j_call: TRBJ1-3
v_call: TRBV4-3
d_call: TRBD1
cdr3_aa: CASSQRTGTGNTIYF
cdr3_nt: TGCGCCAGCAGCCAAAGGACAGGGACTGGAAACACCATATATTTT

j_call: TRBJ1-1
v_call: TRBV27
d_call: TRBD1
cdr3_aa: CASSFLGYRGTEAFF
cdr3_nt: TGTGCCAGCAGTTTTCTGGGTTACAGGGGGACTGAAGCTTTCTTT

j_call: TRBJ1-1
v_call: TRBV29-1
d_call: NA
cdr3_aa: CSTTVGQLNTEAFF
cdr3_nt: TGCAGCACGACGGTGGGGCAGTTGAACACTGAAGCTTTCTTT

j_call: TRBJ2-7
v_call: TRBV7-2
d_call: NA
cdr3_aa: CASSFDRDEQYF
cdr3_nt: TGTGCCAGCAGCTTCGACAGAGACGAGCAGTACTTC

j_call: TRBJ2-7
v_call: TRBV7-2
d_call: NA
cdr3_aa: CASSLGPGKYEQYF
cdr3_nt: TGTGCCAGCAGCTTAGGTCCGGGGAAGTACGAGCAGTACTTC

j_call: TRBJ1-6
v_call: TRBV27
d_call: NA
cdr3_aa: CASRTQQPNSPLHF
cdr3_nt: TGTGCCAGCAGGACACAGCAACCAAATTCACCCCTCCACTTT

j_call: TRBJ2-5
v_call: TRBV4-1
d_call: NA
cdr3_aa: CASSYPDFQETQYF
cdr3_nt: TGCGCCAGCAGTTACCCAGACTTTCAAGAGACCCAGTACTTC

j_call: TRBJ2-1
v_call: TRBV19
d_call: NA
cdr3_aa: CASSPWGLAARWEQFF
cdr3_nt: TGTGCCAGTAGCCCCTGGGGGCTAGCGGCGCGTTGGGAGCAGTTCTTC

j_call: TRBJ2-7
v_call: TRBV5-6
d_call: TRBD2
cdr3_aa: CASRGLGASGTYEQYF
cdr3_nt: TGTGCCAGCAGGGGACTGGGGGCTAGCGGGACCTACGAGCAGTACTTC

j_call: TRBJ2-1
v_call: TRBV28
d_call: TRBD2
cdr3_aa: CASSYPQGLAGHSEQFF
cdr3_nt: TGTGCCAGCAGTTACCCCCAGGGACTAGCGGGACATAGTGAGCAGTTCTTC

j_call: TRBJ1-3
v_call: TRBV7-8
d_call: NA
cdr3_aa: CASSTGPSGNTIYF
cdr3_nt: TGTGCCAGCAGTACAGGCCCCTCTGGAAACACCATATATTTT

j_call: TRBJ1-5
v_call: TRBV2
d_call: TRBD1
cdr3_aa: CASRGDRFSNQPQHF
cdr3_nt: TGTGCCAGCAGGGGGGACAGGTTTAGCAATCAGCCCCAGCATTTT

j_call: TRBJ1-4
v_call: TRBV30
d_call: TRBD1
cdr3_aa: CAWSVSGQGLFNEKLFF
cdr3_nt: TGTGCCTGGAGTGTATCGGGACAGGGCCTTTTTAATGAAAAACTGTTTTTT

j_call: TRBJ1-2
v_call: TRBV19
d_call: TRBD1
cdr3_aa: CASTRTGGDGYTF
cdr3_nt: TGTGCCAGTACCCGGACAGGGGGGGATGGCTACACCTTC

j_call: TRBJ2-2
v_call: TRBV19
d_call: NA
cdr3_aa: CASSTVTGELFF
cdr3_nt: TGTGCCAGTAGTACTGTCACCGGGGAGCTGTTTTTT

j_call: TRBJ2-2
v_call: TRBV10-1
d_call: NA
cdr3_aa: CASSDTNTGELFF
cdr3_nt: TGCGCCAGCAGTGACACTAACACCGGGGAGCTGTTTTTT

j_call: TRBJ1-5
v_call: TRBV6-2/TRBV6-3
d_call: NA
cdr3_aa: CASSYAAHRVRSNQPQHF
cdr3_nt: TGTGCCAGCAGTTACGCAGCGCACAGGGTAAGGAGCAATCAGCCCCAGCATTTT

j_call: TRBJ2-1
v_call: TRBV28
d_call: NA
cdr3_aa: CASSNNRKSYNEQFF
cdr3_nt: TGTGCCAGCAGCAACAACAGGAAGTCCTACAATGAGCAGTTCTTC

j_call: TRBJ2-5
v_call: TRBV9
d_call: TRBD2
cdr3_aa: CASSAGTSARETQYF
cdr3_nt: TGTGCCAGCAGCGCCGGGACTAGCGCCAGGGAGACCCAGTACTTC

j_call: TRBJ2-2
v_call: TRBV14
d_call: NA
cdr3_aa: CASSLQGTNTGELFF
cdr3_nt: TGTGCCAGCAGCCTACAGGGAACGAACACCGGGGAGCTGTTTTTT

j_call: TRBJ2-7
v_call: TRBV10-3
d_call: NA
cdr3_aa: CAISEARQVVLRQYF
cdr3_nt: TGTGCCATCAGTGAGGCCAGGCAGGTTGTTTTACGGCAGTACTTC

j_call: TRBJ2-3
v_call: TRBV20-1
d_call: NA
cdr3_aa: CSASRVGTDTQYF
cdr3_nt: TGCAGTGCTAGTCGGGTGGGCACAGATACGCAGTATTTT

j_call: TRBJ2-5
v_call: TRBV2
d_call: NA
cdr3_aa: CANAEETQETQYF
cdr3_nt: TGTGCCAACGCGGAGGAGACCCAAGAGACCCAGTACTTC